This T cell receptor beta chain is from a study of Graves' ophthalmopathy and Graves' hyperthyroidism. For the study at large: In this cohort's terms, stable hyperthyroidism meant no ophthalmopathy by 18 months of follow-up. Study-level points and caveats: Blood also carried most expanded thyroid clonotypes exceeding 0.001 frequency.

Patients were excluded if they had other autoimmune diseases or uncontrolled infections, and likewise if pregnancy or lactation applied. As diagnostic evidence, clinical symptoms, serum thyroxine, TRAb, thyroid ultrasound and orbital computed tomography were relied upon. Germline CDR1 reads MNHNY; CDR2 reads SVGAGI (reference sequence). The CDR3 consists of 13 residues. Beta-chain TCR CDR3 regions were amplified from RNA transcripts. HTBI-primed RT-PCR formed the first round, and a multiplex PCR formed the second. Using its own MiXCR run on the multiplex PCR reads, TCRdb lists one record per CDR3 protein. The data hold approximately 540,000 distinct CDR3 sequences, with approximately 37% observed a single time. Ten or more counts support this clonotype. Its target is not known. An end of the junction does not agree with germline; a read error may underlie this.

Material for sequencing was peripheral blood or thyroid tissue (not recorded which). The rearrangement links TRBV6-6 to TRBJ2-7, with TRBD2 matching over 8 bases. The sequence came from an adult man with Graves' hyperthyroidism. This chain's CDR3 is CASSTSGSYEQYF. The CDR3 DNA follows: TGCGCCAGCAGTACTAGCGGATCCTACGAGCAGTACTTC.